This T cell receptor (beta chain) was retrieved from a study of T-cell memory formation after mild COVID-19. TCRdb itself ran the 5' RACE reads through MiXCR, one entry per CDR3 protein. The table includes about 190,000 distinct CDR3 sequences, 10% detected once. Germline V gene data show CDR1 as MGHRA and CDR2 as YSYEKL. V gave up 5 bases and J gave up 1 base, with 11 bases separating them. CDR3 length equals 14 residues. This receptor was identified in a man aged 18 to 35 who had mild COVID-19 (a few samples of this study predate the infection). Cell type and time point are not known. Material for sequencing was PBMCs or a T cell subset sorted from them (not recorded which). The chain links TRBV4-1 to TRBJ1-2, with D possibly TRBD1 on 6 matching bases. DNA for the CDR3: TGCGCCAGCAGCTACGACAGGCATAACTATGGCTACACCTTC. This translates into CASSYDRHNYGYTF.